This passage covers 29 T cell receptor beta chains from one sample sequenced in a study of PD-L1 blockade in urothelial cancer. The table came from immunoSEQ multiplex PCR; TCRdb's copy has only in-frame clones and leaves some out. The sample consists of roughly 100,000 clones, roughly 80% of them appearing once. Time point: peripheral blood 6 weeks after treatment start. The sequenced sample was PBMCs, obtained around atezolizumab (anti-PD-L1) treatment. The receptors originated from a man in his 70s with urothelial cancer.

This clone came up a few times. This chain uses TRBV27 with TRBJ1-1; possibly TRBD1 for D (6 bases). Deletions cut 5 bases from V and 3 bases from J, with 13 bases between. Germline V gene sequence: CDR1 MNHEY, CDR2 SMNVEV (reference sequence). The CDR3 has 14 amino acids. Here the CDR3 DNA reads TGTGCCAGCAGTCTAGGGACACGATACACTGAAGCTTTCTTT. It specifies CASSLGTRYTEAFF.

The chain links TRBV6-1 to TRBJ2-3; D uncertain. From germline, CDR1 is MNHNS and CDR2 SASEGT. This CDR3 is 14 amino acids long. Trimming cost V 6 bases and J 4 bases, with 14 bases left between them. CDR3 sequence (DNA): TGTGCCAGCAGCCTAGTCCTAAGTGCAGATACGCAGTATTTT. Amino acid sequence: CASSLVLSADTQYF.

V usage is TRBV9 and J usage is TRBJ2-1; 7 bases agree with TRBD2. This CDR3 is 16 amino acids long. The V segment lost 4 bases and the J segment 4 bases; nucleotides outside the gene matches: 11. Germline CDR1 reads SGDLS; CDR2 reads YYNGEE. CDR3 DNA sequence: TGTGCCAGCAGCCCCATCGGGGGGTCCGCATACAATGAGCAGTTCTTC. Protein product: CASSPIGGSAYNEQFF.

The rearrangement links TRBV9 to TRBJ1-3; D is uncertain. The germline V gene has CDR1 SGDLS and CDR2 YYNGEE. The CDR3 consists of 14 residues. Trimming left V 2 bases short and J 4 bases short, with 10 bases between. CDR3 nucleotide sequence: TGTGCCAGCAGCGTCTCAGGAGGGGGAAACACCATATATTTT. Translation gives CASSVSGGGNTIYF.

This clone was seen a handful of times. The rearrangement links TRBV19 to TRBJ2-7; D ambiguous. Trimming took off 6 bases at V and 2 bases at J, with 11 bases between the two ends. In germline, CDR1 is LNHDA, CDR2 SQIVND (reference sequence). The CDR3 is 13 residues long. CDR3 residues: CASSLTAAYEQYF. The CDR3 DNA follows: TGTGCCAGTAGCTTAACCGCGGCCTACGAGCAGTACTTC.

The chain is built from TRBV9 and TRBJ1-2, with D uncertain. Trimming removed 0 bases at V and 8 bases at J, with 17 bases between. Germline lookup yields CDR1 SGDLS and CDR2 YYNGEE. The CDR3 extends over 15 amino acids. CDR3 residues: CASSVEVTGERGYTF. The CDR3, as DNA: TGTGCCAGCAGCGTAGAAGTCACGGGTGAACGGGGCTACACCTTC.

This clone has only one observation. The chain couples TRBV29-1 to TRBJ2-3, with D maybe TRBD2 (6 bases). Germline-derived CDR1 and CDR2 are SQVTM and ANQGSEA. Trimming shortened V by 3 bases and J by 1 base, and 8 bases separated the two germline ends. This CDR3 region has 13 residues. The CDR3 sequence is CSVDVAGTDTQYF. The CDR3 nucleotides read TGCAGCGTTGACGTAGCGGGCACAGATACGCAGTATTTT.

The chain is built from TRBV2 and TRBJ1-1; maybe TRBD1 (6 bases). The length of the CDR3 is 13 residues. Per the germline V gene, CDR1 is SNHLY and CDR2 is FYNNEI. V was shortened by 1 base and J by 4 bases, with 7 bases between the two germline ends. In nucleotides, the CDR3 is TGTGCCAGCAGTGAAGAAGGGGGCACTGAAGCTTTCTTT. The encoded protein is CASSEEGGTEAFF. Complete variable domain (other parts from reference TRBV2 and TRBJ1-1): EPEVTQTPSHQVTQMGQEVILRCVPISNHLYFYWYRQILGQKVEFLVSFYNNEISEKSEIFDDQFSVERPDGSNFTLKIRSTKLEDSAMYFCASSEEGGTEAFFGQGTRLTVV.

V and J are TRBV13 and TRBJ2-7; 7 nucleotides line up with TRBD2. The germline V gene encodes CDR1 PRHDT and CDR2 FYEKMQ (reference sequence). The junction had 12 bases not matched to a gene; V was cut back by 7 bases and J by 3 bases. The length of the CDR3 is 15 residues. CDR3 region: CASTRGTTYSYEQYF. The CDR3 nucleotides are TGTGCCAGCACAAGAGGGACTACTTATAGCTACGAGCAGTACTTC.

V is TRBV7-8 and J is TRBJ2-2, with a tentative D call TRBD1 (5 bases). CDR1 and CDR2 (germline): SGHVS, FQNEAQ. Trimming removed 3 bases at V and 7 bases at J, with 6 bases between. This CDR3 is 12 amino acids long. The CDR3 protein is CASSFDSGELFF. The CDR3 DNA reads TGTGCCAGCAGCTTCGACAGCGGGGAGCTGTTTTTT.

This chain joins TRBV4-3 and TRBJ1-2; no reliable D call. The CDR3 loop spans 15 amino acids. Germline CDR1 reads LGHNA; CDR2 reads YSLEER. V gave up 0 bases and J gave up 8 bases, with 16 bases separating them. CDR3 loop: CASSQEPRGSRGYTF. CDR3 sequence (DNA): TGCGCCAGCAGCCAAGAGCCTCGGGGAAGTAGGGGCTACACCTTC.

V and J are TRBV6-5 and TRBJ1-5, with D perhaps matching TRBD1 (6 bases). The CDR3 has 13 amino acids. Trimming pared 7 bases from V and 3 bases from J, leaving 10 bases between. Germline V gene sequence: CDR1 MNHEY, CDR2 SVGAGI. The CDR3 reads CASKSGDNQPQHF. CDR3 sequence (DNA): TGTGCCAGCAAGTCAGGGGACAATCAGCCCCAGCATTTT.

The rearrangement uses TRBV5-5 and TRBJ2-1; 11 bases line up with TRBD2. CDR1 is SGHKS and CDR2 is YYEKEE in the germline V gene (reference sequence). There are 15 residues in the CDR3. Trimming cost V 4 bases and J 5 bases; bases outside gene matches: 5. As DNA, the CDR3 is TGTGCCAGCAGCGCGACTAGCGGGGACGACAATGAGCAGTTCTTC. This codes for CASSATSGDDNEQFF. Using reference TRBV5-5 and TRBJ2-1 for the parts outside the CDR3, the full variable domain is DAGVTQSPTHLIKTRGQQVTLRCSPISGHKSVSWYQQVLGQGPQFIFQYYEKEERGRGNFPDRFSARQFPNYSSELNVNALLLGDSALYLCASSATSGDDNEQFFGPGTRLTVL.

The V gene is TRBV2, the J gene TRBJ2-2; D remains unclear. V was trimmed by 6 bases and J by 3 bases, leaving 5 bases between them. Germline V gives CDR1 SNHLY, CDR2 FYNNEI. The CDR3 contains 12 residues. The CDR3 DNA is TGTGCCAGCAGCCAGGACACCGGGGAGCTGTTTTTT. Protein sequence: CASSQDTGELFF.

This chain joins TRBV14 and TRBJ1-3, with unresolved D. The germline gives CDR1 SGHDN, CDR2 FVKESK. This CDR3 has 14 residues. V lost 2 bases to trimming and J lost 1 base, with 6 bases between them. CDR3 sequence: CASSQQASGNTIYF. CDR3 in DNA: TGTGCCAGCAGCCAACAGGCGTCTGGAAACACCATATATTTT.

The chain has TRBV10-1 and TRBJ1-2, with TRBD1 as a possible D gene (5 bases). CDR3 length equals 13 residues. The germline V gene has CDR1 WNHNN and CDR2 SYGVQD (reference sequence). The V and J ends lost 2 bases and 2 bases respectively, with 6 bases between them. CDR3 nucleotide sequence: TGCGCCAGCAGTGAGAGACAGAACTATGGCTACACCTTC. This translates into CASSERQNYGYTF.

This chain uses TRBV19 with TRBJ2-2; TRBD2 matches 8 bases. CDR1 is LNHDA, CDR2 SQIVND, per germline (reference sequence). V was clipped by 4 bases and J by 4 bases; unmatched bases: 8. The CDR3 has 16 amino acids. The CDR3: CASSKRGPRVTGELFF. The DNA for the CDR3 is TGTGCCAGTAGTAAGCGGGGGCCGAGGGTCACCGGGGAGCTGTTTTTT.

This chain links TRBV4-1 with TRBJ2-1; TRBD1 is a possible D gene (6 bases). V lost 2 bases to trimming and J lost 9 bases, with 17 bases between them. From germline, CDR1 is MGHRA and CDR2 YSYEKL. This CDR3 has 15 residues. The CDR3 loop is CASSQRELGGSEQFF. CDR3 DNA sequence: TGCGCCAGCAGCCAAAGGGAACTAGGGGGAAGTGAGCAGTTCTTC.

The chain links TRBV6-6 to TRBJ1-1; D is ambiguous. CDR3 size: 15 residues. V dropped 0 bases and J dropped 3 bases, with 11 bases sitting between them. The germline CDR1 and CDR2 sequences are MNHNY and SVGAGI (reference sequence). In nucleotides, the CDR3 is TGTGCCAGCAGTTACTCCCCGGAGGGCGACACTGAAGCTTTCTTT. Amino acid sequence: CASSYSPEGDTEAFF.

The count of this clone is one. Other DNA sequences in this specimen translate into the identical CDR3. The chain is built from TRBV6-6 and TRBJ1-1, with a tentative D call TRBD1 (5 bases). With 5 bases removed from V and 3 bases from J, the gap between germline ends came to 10 bases. This CDR3 comprises 13 residues. Germline V gene lookup returns CDR1 MNHNY and CDR2 SVGAGI (reference sequence). In DNA form, the CDR3 reads TGTGCCAGCAGTCGCCAGGGCGACACTGAAGCTTTCTTT. Protein sequence: CASSRQGDTEAFF.

The genes are TRBV6-6 and TRBJ2-4; perhaps TRBD1 as D (5 bases). The germline V gene has CDR1 MNHNY and CDR2 SVGAGI (reference sequence). The CDR3 sequence is 12 residues long. V gave up 4 bases and J gave up 7 bases, with 8 bases separating them. The CDR3 protein is CASSLSGNIQYF. The CDR3, as DNA: TGTGCCAGCAGTTTGTCAGGGAACATTCAGTACTTC.

The rearrangement uses TRBV6-6 and TRBJ2-1, with 12 bases identical to TRBD2. The CDR3 covers 15 residues. Trimming cost V 2 bases and J 7 bases; bases outside gene matches: 3. Germline lookup yields CDR1 MNHNY and CDR2 SVGAGI (reference sequence). The CDR3 nucleotides are TGTGCCAGCAGTTACGAGACTAGCGGGGGTAATGAGCAGTTCTTC. It specifies CASSYETSGGNEQFF.

The J gene is TRBJ1-5, the V gene TRBV5-6, with TRBD1 as a possible D gene (5 bases). CDR3 size: 13 residues. Germline CDR1 is SGHDT and CDR2 is YYEEEE. V was pared by 0 bases and J by 6 bases, with 7 bases between. CDR3 DNA: TGTGCCAGCAGCTTGGCCGGGGGTCAGCCCCAGCATTTT. This translates into CASSLAGGQPQHF.

The chain carries TRBV4-3 and TRBJ2-3; D may be TRBD2 (5 bases). This CDR3 contains 16 residues. V gave up 0 bases and J gave up 6 bases, with 16 bases separating them. Germline assignment: CDR1 LGHNA and CDR2 YSLEER. CDR3 in amino acids: CASSQDGVGSRDTQYF. The CDR3, as DNA: TGCGCCAGCAGCCAAGACGGAGTAGGGAGCAGGGATACGCAGTATTTT.

This sequence joins TRBV6-5 and TRBJ2-1; 9 nucleotides agree with TRBD2. Germline CDR1 is MNHEY and CDR2 is SVGAGI. The CDR3 length is 16 residues. Germline trimming cut 2 bases from V and 3 bases from J; bases unmatched to any gene: 5. CDR3 DNA sequence: TGTGCCAGCAGTTACCGCGTGACTAGCGGCTACAATGAGCAGTTCTTC. It encodes CASSYRVTSGYNEQFF.

The chain carries TRBV2 and TRBJ1-5, with D perhaps TRBD1 (5 bases). Trimming pared 4 bases from V and 0 bases from J, leaving 10 bases between. The germline V gene has CDR1 SNHLY and CDR2 FYNNEI. This CDR3 has 15 amino acids. CDR3 sequence: CASSGGRNSNQPQHF. The CDR3 DNA is TGTGCCAGCAGTGGGGGCAGAAATAGCAATCAGCCCCAGCATTTT.

The chain employs TRBV25-1 and TRBJ1-2, with a possible D match to TRBD1 (5 bases). The V gene lost 5 bases and the J gene lost 2 bases, with 15 bases spanning the gap. The CDR3 length is 15 residues. From germline, CDR1 is MGHDK and CDR2 SYGVNS. DNA of the CDR3: TGTGCCAGCAGTAACGGGAGACAGCGAAACTATGGCTACACCTTC. Protein product: CASSNGRQRNYGYTF.

The rearrangement links TRBV18 to TRBJ1-1; a possible D gene is TRBD1 (6 bases). Germline CDR1 and CDR2: KGHSH and LQKENI. This CDR3 contains 13 residues. Trimming cost V 7 bases and J 1 base, with 10 bases left between them. The chain's CDR3 is CASLGQQNTEAFF. The CDR3 region has the DNA TGTGCCAGCTTAGGACAGCAGAACACTGAAGCTTTCTTT.

The chain employs TRBV7-2 and TRBJ2-3; 13 bases agree with TRBD2. Unmatched junction bases numbered 5, after V lost 3 bases and J lost 5 bases. The germline CDR1 and CDR2 sequences are SGHTA and FQGNSA. This CDR3 is 16 amino acids long. The DNA for the CDR3 is TGTGCCAGCAGCTTCACTAGCGGGGGGGCGAGAGATACGCAGTATTTT. Translating gives CASSFTSGGARDTQYF.